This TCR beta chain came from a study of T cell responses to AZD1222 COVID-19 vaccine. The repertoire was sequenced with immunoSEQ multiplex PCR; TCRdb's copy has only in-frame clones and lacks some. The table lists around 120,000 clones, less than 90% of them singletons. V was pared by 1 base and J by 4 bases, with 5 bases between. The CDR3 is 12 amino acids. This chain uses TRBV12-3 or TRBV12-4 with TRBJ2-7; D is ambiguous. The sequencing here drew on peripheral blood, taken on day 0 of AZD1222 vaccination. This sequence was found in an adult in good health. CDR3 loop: CASSLGQYEQYF. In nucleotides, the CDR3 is TGTGCCAGCAGTTTAGGCCAATACGAGCAGTACTTC.